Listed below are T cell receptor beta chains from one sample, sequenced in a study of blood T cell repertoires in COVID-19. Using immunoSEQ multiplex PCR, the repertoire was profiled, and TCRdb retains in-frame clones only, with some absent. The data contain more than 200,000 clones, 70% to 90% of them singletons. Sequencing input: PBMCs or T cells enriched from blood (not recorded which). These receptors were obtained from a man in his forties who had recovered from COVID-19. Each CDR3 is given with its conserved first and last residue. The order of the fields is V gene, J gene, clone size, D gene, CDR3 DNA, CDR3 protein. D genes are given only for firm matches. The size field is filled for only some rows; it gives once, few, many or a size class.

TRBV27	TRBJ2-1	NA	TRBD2	TGTGCCAGCAGACGGTCTCGGGAGGGCACCTACAATGAGCAGTTCTTC	CASRRSREGTYNEQFF
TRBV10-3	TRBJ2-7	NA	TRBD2	TGTGCCATCCGTCAAGCGGGAGGCTGGGACGAGCAGTACTTC	CAIRQAGGWDEQYF
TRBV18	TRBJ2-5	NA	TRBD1	TGTGCCAGCTCACCATTCGGACAGGCCAACCAAGAGACCCAGTACTTC	CASSPFGQANQETQYF
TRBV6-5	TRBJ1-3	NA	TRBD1	TGTGCCAGCAGTTTGGACAGGGTTGGAAACACCATATATTTT	CASSLDRVGNTIYF
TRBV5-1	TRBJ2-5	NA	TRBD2	TGCGCCAGCAGCCGACTAGCGGGGGGGCAGTACCAAGAGACCCAGTACTTC	CASSRLAGGQYQETQYF
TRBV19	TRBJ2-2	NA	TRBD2	TGTGCCAGTTCCGGGACTACGAACACCGGGGAGCTGTTTTTT	CASSGTTNTGELFF
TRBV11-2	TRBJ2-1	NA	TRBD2	TGTGCCAGCAGTCTACTAGCGGGGGGCCCAAATGAGCAGTTCTTC	CASSLLAGGPNEQFF
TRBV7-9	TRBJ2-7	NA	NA	TGTGCCAGCGGCCGGTTGGGCGCCGCGGGCGAGCAGTACTTC	CASGRLGAAGEQYF
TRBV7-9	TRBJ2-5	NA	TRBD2	TGTGCCAGCAGCCTACTAGCGGGGGGGCCGGAGACCCAGTACTTC	CASSLLAGGPETQYF
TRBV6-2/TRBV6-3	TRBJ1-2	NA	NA	TGTGCCAGCAGTTACGGCAGGTTCTATGGCTACACCTTC	CASSYGRFYGYTF
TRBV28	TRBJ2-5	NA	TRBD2	TGTGCCAGCAGTATAAGGGCTAGCGGGAGGACCCAGTACTTC	CASSIRASGRTQYF
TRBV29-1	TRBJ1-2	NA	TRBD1	TGCAGCGTCCCGGACAGGGAGGACTATGGCTACACCTTC	CSVPDREDYGYTF
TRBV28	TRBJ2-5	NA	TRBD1	TGTGCCAGCCGCCTCGGGCAGGGGGACGAGACCCAGTACTTC	CASRLGQGDETQYF
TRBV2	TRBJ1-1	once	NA	TGTGCCAGCCCGGGAACACCTGAAGCTTTCTTT	CASPGTPEAFF
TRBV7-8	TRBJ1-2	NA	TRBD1	TGTGCCAGCAGCACTCGGACAGGGTCAAAGGCTTATGGCTACACCTTC	CASSTRTGSKAYGYTF
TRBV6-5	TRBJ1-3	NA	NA	TGTGCCAGCGGGAAACAGGGCTCTGGAAACACCATATATTTT	CASGKQGSGNTIYF
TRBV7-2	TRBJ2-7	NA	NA	TGTGCCAGCAGCCAAGACAGGTCCGCCTCCTACGAGCAGTACTTC	CASSQDRSASYEQYF
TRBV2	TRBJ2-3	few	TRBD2	TGTGCCAGCAGTGAGACTAGCGGAATAAACACAGATACGCAGTATTTT	CASSETSGINTDTQYF
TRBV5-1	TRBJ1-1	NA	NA	TGCGCCAGCACGGACAGTGGGATAACTGAAGCTTTCTTT	CASTDSGITEAFF
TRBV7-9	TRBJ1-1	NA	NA	TGTGCCAGCAGCTCCACAGTGGCCAGAACGAACACTGAAGCTTTCTTT	CASSSTVARTNTEAFF
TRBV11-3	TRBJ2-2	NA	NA	TGTGCCAGCAGCTCAGTTCCGGGGGAGCTGTTTTTT	CASSSVPGELFF
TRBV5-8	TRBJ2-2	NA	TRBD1	TGTGCCAGCAGCCGGGACAGAAACACCGGGGAGCTGTTTTTT	CASSRDRNTGELFF
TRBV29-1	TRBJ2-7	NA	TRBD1	TGCAGCGTCACAGGGGGAAACACCTACGAGCAGTACTTC	CSVTGGNTYEQYF
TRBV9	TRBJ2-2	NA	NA	TGTGCCAGCAGCGCGGGACACCCTCAGGAGCTGTTTTTT	CASSAGHPQELFF
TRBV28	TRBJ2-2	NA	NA	TGTGCCAGCAGCTGGGCCTCGGCCGGGGAGCTGTTTTTT	CASSWASAGELFF
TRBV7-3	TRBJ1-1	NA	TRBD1	TGTGCCAGCAGCCAAACAGGGGCCAGGGGAAATGTTATCCCTGAAGCTTTCTTT	CASSQTGARGNVIPEAFF
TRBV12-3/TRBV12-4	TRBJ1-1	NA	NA	TGTGGACTCAGGAGGGTTGGGACCTCTGAAGCTTTCTTT	CGLRRVGTSEAFF
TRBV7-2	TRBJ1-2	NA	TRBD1	TGTGCCAGCAGCTGGGACAGGGTGGACTATGGCTACACCTTC	CASSWDRVDYGYTF
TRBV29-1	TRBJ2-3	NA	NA	TGCAGCGTTGCTAGTACAGATACGCAGTATTTT	CSVASTDTQYF